The 15 T cell receptor beta chains below were found in one sample sequenced in a study of response to subunit inactivated influenza vaccine. TCRdb reprocessed the RT-PCR reads via MiXCR and lists one record per CDR3 protein. Of hundreds of thousands of distinct CDR3 sequences in the sample, 11% to 15% were seen once. The sample was PBMCs from blood, taken around two weeks before vaccination. The receptors come from a man over 45 who received an inactivated influenza vaccine.

This clonotype was seen a handful of times. The chain uses TRBV27 and TRBJ2-3; D is uncertain. Germline V lookup: CDR1 MNHEY, CDR2 SMNVEV (reference sequence). Trimming took off 6 bases at V and 4 bases at J, with 8 bases between the two ends. This CDR3 is built from 12 residues. The CDR3 reads CASRAGPDTQYF. The CDR3 nucleotides are TGTGCCAGCAGGGCTGGGCCAGATACGCAGTATTTT.

The chain uses TRBV7-2 and TRBJ2-7; D is ambiguous. Trimming cost V 0 bases and J 5 bases, with 11 bases left between them. CDR1 is SGHTA, CDR2 FQGNSA, per germline. The CDR3 spans 14 residues. CDR3 DNA sequence: TGTGCCAGCAGCTTAGCGTTCGGGTTCCACGAGCAGTACTTC. Amino acids: CASSLAFGFHEQYF.

The table lists this clonotype with a few counts. J is TRBJ2-3 and V is TRBV20-1; D is perhaps TRBD2 (5 bases). Trimming left V 5 bases short and J 4 bases short, with 19 bases between. Germline-derived CDR1 and CDR2 are DFQATT and SNEGSKA (reference sequence). This CDR3 is 15 amino acids long. Here the CDR3 DNA reads TGCAGTGCTCACGGACTGGCCCCTGTGGCAGATACGCAGTATTTT. Translation: CSAHGLAPVADTQYF.

This clonotype was observed a few times. In DNA, the CDR3 is TGCGCCAGCAGCCCATCCCTTAGGCTAGCGGTAGACAATGAGCAGTTCTTC. This codes for CASSPSLRLAVDNEQFF. The V gene is TRBV4-1, the J gene TRBJ2-1, with 7 bases identical to TRBD2. Germline CDR1 MGHRA, CDR2 YSYEKL. After removal of 4 bases from V and 5 bases from J, the junction contained 14 bases not matched to a gene. The CDR3 loop spans 17 amino acids.

This clonotype was counted a few times. This chain joins TRBV5-1 and TRBJ2-7; D possibly corresponds to TRBD1 (6 bases). Germline V gives CDR1 SGHRS, CDR2 YFSETQ. V was shortened by 4 bases and J by 0 bases, with 11 bases between the two germline ends. The CDR3 consists of 14 residues. Here the CDR3 reads CASSQTGNSYEQYF. CDR3 sequence (DNA): TGCGCCAGCAGCCAGACAGGAAACTCCTACGAGCAGTACTTC.

This clonotype has a count of ten or more. The chain has TRBV9 and TRBJ1-5; D call uncertain. There are 14 residues in the CDR3. Germline V gives CDR1 SGDLS, CDR2 YYNGEE. V lost 3 bases to trimming and J lost 4 bases, with 11 bases between them. The CDR3 bases are TGTGCCAGCAGCGCAGGAGTGCGGAATCAGCCCCAGCATTTT. Residues: CASSAGVRNQPQHF.

This clonotype was counted many times. This rearrangement joins TRBV9 to TRBJ1-6; 8 nucleotides agree with TRBD1. Germline-derived CDR1 and CDR2 are SGDLS and YYNGEE. The CDR3 extends over 15 amino acids. With V trimmed by 3 bases and J by 4 bases, 3 bases remained unmatched. CDR3 amino acids: CASSAGTGYNSPLHF. The DNA for the CDR3 is TGTGCCAGCAGCGCCGGGACAGGATATAATTCACCCCTCCACTTT.

This clonotype was counted between two and nine times. The chain links TRBV6-5 to TRBJ2-1; D might be TRBD2 (6 bases). The V end was cut by 5 bases, the J end by 9 bases, with 23 bases between. This CDR3 spans 16 amino acids. Germline V gene sequence: CDR1 MNHEY, CDR2 SVGAGI. CDR3 loop: CASSHTGTGVSGEQFF. DNA of the CDR3: TGTGCCAGCAGTCACACCGGGACTGGCGTTAGTGGTGAGCAGTTCTTC.

V usage is TRBV4-3 and J usage is TRBJ2-3; tentative D call: TRBD2 (6 bases). Per germline, CDR1 LGHNA and CDR2 YSLEER. CDR3 size: 17 residues. Deletions cut 0 bases from V and 4 bases from J, with 17 bases between. The CDR3 region is CASSQDAYRELPDTQYF. Written as DNA, the CDR3 is TGCGCCAGCAGCCAAGATGCGTACCGGGAGTTGCCAGATACGCAGTATTTT.

The rearrangement joins TRBV11-2 to TRBJ2-7; no clear D gene. This CDR3 region has 13 residues. V was pared by 2 bases and J by 4 bases, with 9 bases between. Germline loops: CDR1 SGHAT, CDR2 FQNNGV. In nucleotides, the CDR3 is TGTGCCAGCAGCTTAAACCCCCGGTACGAGCAGTACTTC. Translated, it gives CASSLNPRYEQYF.

This clonotype has more than one count but fewer than ten. This chain joins TRBV20-1 and TRBJ2-7; 7 bases are a match to TRBD1. The CDR3 is made up of 13 amino acids. Per the germline V gene, CDR1 is DFQATT and CDR2 is SNEGSKA (reference sequence). The junction had 6 bases not matched to a gene; V was cut back by 4 bases and J by 3 bases. CDR3 protein: CSAKPGQLYEQYF. The CDR3 DNA follows: TGCAGTGCTAAGCCGGGACAGCTCTACGAGCAGTACTTC.

The sample holds many counts of this clonotype. The chain carries TRBV5-1 and TRBJ2-4; D remains unclear. V lost 1 base and J 3 bases, leaving 8 bases between the germline ends. Germline V gene sequence: CDR1 SGHRS, CDR2 YFSETQ. The CDR3 totals 14 residues. DNA for the CDR3: TGCGCCAGCAGCTTGAGTCCCAGCAAAAACATTCAGTACTTC. Protein sequence: CASSLSPSKNIQYF.

V usage is TRBV20-1 and J usage is TRBJ2-5; tentatively, D is TRBD2 (5 bases). The V end was cut by 0 bases, the J end by 0 bases, with 11 bases between. The CDR3 spans 15 residues. CDR1 is DFQATT and CDR2 is SNEGSKA in the germline V gene (reference sequence). The CDR3 sequence is CSARDLGGDQETQYF. The CDR3 nucleotides are TGCAGTGCTAGAGATTTAGGAGGAGACCAAGAGACCCAGTACTTC.

J is TRBJ2-4 and V is TRBV10-2, with 10 bases that match TRBD2. The CDR3 consists of 19 residues. Germline assignment: CDR1 WSHSY and CDR2 SAAADI. V lost 0 bases to trimming and J lost 0 bases; unmatched junction nucleotides: 8. The CDR3 DNA sequence: TGCGCCAGCAGTGAGTCGGAACTAGCGGGGACCCTAGCCAAAAACATTCAGTACTTC. Its protein product is CASSESELAGTLAKNIQYF.

This clonotype was found a few times. The gene calls are TRBV20-1 and TRBJ1-5; possible D gene TRBD1, 5 bases. Deletions cut 6 bases from V and 0 bases from J, with 12 bases between. The CDR3 has 14 residues. From germline, CDR1 is DFQATT and CDR2 SNEGSKA (reference sequence). The DNA for the CDR3 is TGCAGTGCCAGCCCAGGGTATAGCAATCAGCCCCAGCATTTT. It translates to CSASPGYSNQPQHF.